What follows is one T cell receptor beta chain and its context. The antigen is unknown. The sample is drawn from a study of T cell responses to AZD1222 COVID-19 vaccine. This CDR3 contains 17 residues. V shed 4 bases and J 0 bases; nucleotides not matched to a gene: 10. Germline V CDR1 and CDR2: SGHRS, YFSETQ. General observations from the study: Two AZD1222 doses significantly raised spike-specific TCR breadth and depth over controls.

TCRdb keeps only in-frame clones here, not all; method: immunoSEQ multiplex PCR. This sample has 150,000 to 200,000 clones, with about 93% found just once. The chain joins TRBV5-1 to TRBJ2-1, with 7 bases fitting TRBD2. Sequenced material: peripheral blood, taken on day 0 of AZD1222 vaccination. The sequence derives from an adult in good health. DNA of the CDR3: TGCGCCAGCAGCCAAACCACTAGCGTGAGCTCCTACAATGAGCAGTTCTTC. Amino acid sequence: CASSQTTSVSSYNEQFF. The complete variable domain, with remaining parts taken from reference TRBV5-1 and TRBJ2-1, reads KAGVTQTPRYLIKTRGQQVTLSCSPISGHRSVSWYQQTPGQGLQFLFEYFSETQRNKGNFPGRFSGRQFSNSRSEMNVSTLELGDSALYLCASSQTTSVSSYNEQFFGPGTRLTVL.